The entry below describes one TCR beta chain. No antigen is known for it. A junction boundary mismatches the germline segment, possibly from a read error. This entry belongs to a study of T cells in Graves' hyperthyroidism and ophthalmopathy. TCR beta CDR3 region amplification was performed from RNA transcripts. The TCR CDR3 first-round RT-PCR relied on the HTBI primer set. MiXCR, applied by TCRdb to the multiplex PCR reads, yields one record per CDR3 protein. The sample has approximately 560,000 distinct CDR3 sequences, 40% to 55% seen once. Points from the study as a whole: Blood also carried most thyroid clonotypes expanded above 0.001.

Sample: peripheral blood or thyroid tissue (not recorded which). The origin of this receptor is a woman younger than 30 with Graves' hyperthyroidism.

Written as DNA, the CDR3 is TGTGCCAGCAGTGAAGGTGCAACCTTT. It encodes CASSEGATF. This chain links TRBV2 with TRBJ1-1; D uncertain. The CDR3 has 9 residues. CDR1 is SNHLY and CDR2 is FYNNEI in the germline V gene.